One and the same sample provided the 30 T cell receptor beta chains below, sequenced in a study of blood T cells in healthy people across ages. Sample-barcoded 5' priming and a J-beta primer mix drove a second PCR of about 7 to 12 cycles. TCRdb recomputed calls from the 5' RACE reads with MiXCR, one row per CDR3 protein. Among about 970,000 distinct CDR3 sequences, roughly half were seen once, and the ten largest hold around a fifth. Sequenced input: blood. The receptor source for this set is a woman aged 60-75 years in good health.

This clonotype came up a few times. The rearrangement joins TRBV4-1 to TRBJ2-5; D gene uncertain. The length of the CDR3 is 13 residues. Trimming removed 7 bases from V and 5 bases from J, with 14 bases in between. Germline assignment: CDR1 MGHRA and CDR2 YSYEKL. CDR3 sequence (DNA): TGCGCCAGCACTTCCGCGGTCTCGGAGACCCAGTACTTC. Translating gives CASTSAVSETQYF.

This clonotype was seen only a few times. This rearrangement joins TRBV15 to TRBJ1-5; 10 positions match TRBD1. V shed 5 bases and J 6 bases; nucleotides not matched to a gene: 7. Germline V gives CDR1 LNHNV, CDR2 YYDKDF (reference sequence). CDR3 size: 15 residues. CDR3 coding DNA: TGTGCCACCAGCGAAGGGACAGGGGAATTTCAGCCCCAGCATTTT. It yields the protein CATSEGTGEFQPQHF.

J is TRBJ2-3 and V is TRBV20-1; the match to TRBD2 covers 12 bases. Germline V gene sequence: CDR1 DFQATT, CDR2 SNEGSKA (reference sequence). The CDR3 spans 17 residues. J lost 2 bases, V lost 4 bases, and 10 bases had no gene match. The CDR3 reads CSAILLAGGSSTDTQYF. The CDR3 DNA is TGCAGTGCTATCCTACTAGCGGGGGGCTCATCCACAGATACGCAGTATTTT.

In this sample, this clonotype turned up a few times. V and J are TRBV15 and TRBJ2-7; D unresolved. The germline gives CDR1 LNHNV, CDR2 YYDKDF (reference sequence). The CDR3 extends over 14 amino acids. V was shortened by 0 bases and J by 4 bases, with 10 bases between the two germline ends. CDR3 nucleotides: TGTGCCACCAGCAGAGATCCCAGTATTTACGAGCAGTACTTC. It codes for CATSRDPSIYEQYF.

V is TRBV7-6 and J is TRBJ2-7, with D possibly being TRBD2 (5 bases). Judging by the DNA end, TRBJ2-5 fits better; the J call may be wrong. Per germline, CDR1 SGHVS and CDR2 FNYEAQ. The CDR3 consists of 14 residues. CDR3 protein: CASSPERIQETQYF. The DNA of the CDR3 is TGTGCCAGCAGCCCAGAGCGGATCCAAGAGACCCAGTACTTC.

The chain employs TRBV4-3 and TRBJ2-6; D unclear. V shed 0 bases and J shed 2 bases, with 11 bases lying between them. This CDR3 has 17 amino acids. Germline CDR1 LGHNA, CDR2 YSLEER. CDR3 nucleotides: TGCGCCAGCAGCCAAGATTTATGGATAGCTGGGGCCAACGTCCTGACTTTC. This encodes CASSQDLWIAGANVLTF.

This chain joins TRBV28 and TRBJ2-1; TRBD1 is a possible D gene (5 bases). CDR3 size: 15 residues. CDR1 and CDR2 (germline): MDHEN, SYDVKM. V lost 4 bases to trimming and J lost 8 bases, with 18 bases between them. Written as DNA, the CDR3 is TGTGCCAGCAGTTCGCGACAGTTAGGTGCTGATGAGCAGTTCTTC. Encoded protein: CASSSRQLGADEQFF. Combining the CDR3 with reference TRBV28 and TRBJ2-1 gives the whole variable domain DVKVTQSSRYLVKRTGEKVFLECVQDMDHENMFWYRQDPGLGLRLIYFSYDVKMKEKGDIPEGYSVSREKKERFSLILESASTNQTSMYLCASSSRQLGADEQFFGPGTRLTVL.

This clonotype was observed a handful of times. J is TRBJ2-7 and V is TRBV4-1; TRBD1 might be the D (5 bases). CDR3 length: 13 residues. The V end was cut by 2 bases, the J end by 2 bases, with 7 bases between. Germline V lookup: CDR1 MGHRA, CDR2 YSYEKL. The CDR3 here is CASSQWTPYEQYF. The DNA of the CDR3 is TGCGCCAGCAGCCAATGGACACCCTACGAGCAGTACTTC.

This CDR3 is CSAKTEGLAVGRYEQYF. The CDR3 DNA is TGCAGTGCAAAGACTGAGGGACTAGCGGTGGGGCGATACGAGCAGTACTTC. This chain connects TRBV20-1 to TRBJ2-7; 11 bases align to TRBD2. CDR3 size: 17 residues. Germline CDR1 is DFQATT and CDR2 is SNEGSKA (reference sequence). The V and J ends lost 6 bases and 4 bases, in that order; junction bases with no gene match: 17.

The chain carries TRBV29-1 and TRBJ1-1, with 7 bases aligning to TRBD1. The CDR3 has 14 residues. Germline V gene data show CDR1 as SQVTM and CDR2 as ANQGSEA. The J segment lost 1 base and the V segment lost 4 bases, leaving 6 bases of the junction unmatched. CDR3 amino acids: CSVVQGETNTEAFF. The CDR3 DNA follows: TGCAGCGTTGTTCAGGGGGAGACGAACACTGAAGCTTTCTTT. Filled out from reference TRBV29-1 and TRBJ1-1, the complete variable domain reads SAVISQKPSRDICQRGTSLTIQCQVDSQVTMMFWYRQQPGQSLTLIATANQGSEATYESGFVIDKFPISRPNLTFSTLTVSNMSPEDSSIYLCSVVQGETNTEAFFGQGTRLTVV.

The V gene is TRBV7-8, the J gene TRBJ2-1, with 7 bases identical to TRBD2. This CDR3 spans 17 amino acids. V lost 5 bases to trimming and J lost 0 bases; unmatched junction nucleotides: 10. Germline CDR1 is SGHVS and CDR2 is FQNEAQ. The CDR3 DNA follows: TGTGCCAGCAGCCGTTTCAATCTAGCGGCCTCCTACAATGAGCAGTTCTTC. Translation: CASSRFNLAASYNEQFF.

The V gene is TRBV4-2, the J gene TRBJ2-7, with 8 positions matching TRBD2. Germline V gives CDR1 LGHNA, CDR2 YNFKEQ. V trimming: 1 base; J trimming: 4 bases; junction bases outside the gene matches: 9. CDR3 length: 16 amino acids. In nucleotides, the CDR3 is TGTGCCAGCAGCCAAGGCGTCGGACTAGCTATTTACGAGCAGTACTTC. Translating it yields CASSQGVGLAIYEQYF.

The genes are TRBV5-1 and TRBJ1-1; D unresolved. V shed 3 bases and J shed 3 bases, with 15 bases lying between them. The CDR3 is 15 amino acids. Looked up from germline, CDR1 is SGHRS and CDR2 is YFSETQ. DNA for the CDR3: TGCGCCAGCAGCTCCGCCCGGGCCTCCGACACTGAAGCTTTCTTT. Translating it yields CASSSARASDTEAFF. The full variable domain, its missing parts supplied by reference TRBV5-1 and TRBJ1-1, is KAGVTQTPRYLIKTRGQQVTLSCSPISGHRSVSWYQQTPGQGLQFLFEYFSETQRNKGNFPGRFSGRQFSNSRSEMNVSTLELGDSALYLCASSSARASDTEAFFGQGTRLTVV.

This chain connects TRBV29-1 to TRBJ1-1; weak D call: TRBD1 (5 bases). Germline V CDR1 and CDR2: SQVTM, ANQGSEA. This CDR3 is built from 15 residues. The germline V and J ends were trimmed by 7 bases and 4 bases, with 22 bases remaining between them. The CDR3 sequence: CSETSLIGARTEAFF. The DNA for the CDR3 is TGCAGCGAAACCTCCCTCATAGGGGCGCGCACTGAAGCTTTCTTT.

This clonotype was seen a few times. The chain couples TRBV6-6 to TRBJ1-1, with 8 bases aligning to TRBD1. The junction had 10 bases not matched to a gene; V was cut back by 5 bases and J by 8 bases. Germline values: CDR1 MNHNY, CDR2 SVGAGI (reference sequence). This CDR3 spans 14 amino acids. The CDR3 bases are TGTGCCAGCAGTACCCATCAGGGGGCTCAGGAAGCTTTCTTT. Its translation is CASSTHQGAQEAFF.

The chain has TRBV6-1 and TRBJ1-2; TRBD1 agrees at 7 bases. The CDR3 runs 12 residues. V shed 6 bases and J 7 bases; nucleotides not matched to a gene: 5. Germline CDR1 is MNHNS and CDR2 is SASEGT. CDR3 residues: CASSEGALGYTF. CDR3 sequence (DNA): TGTGCCAGCAGCGAGGGGGCGCTTGGCTACACCTTC.

The V gene is TRBV20-1, the J gene TRBJ2-2; no clear D gene. The germline gives CDR1 DFQATT, CDR2 SNEGSKA (reference sequence). Trimming pared 1 base from V and 10 bases from J, leaving 13 bases between. This CDR3 region has 13 residues. CDR3 DNA: TGCAGTGCTAGAGCTAGGCTGTTTGAGGAGCTGTTTTTT. It codes for CSARARLFEELFF.

This clonotype was picked up a small number of times. The chain employs TRBV20-1 and TRBJ1-2, with D perhaps matching TRBD1 (5 bases). The CDR3 is 13 amino acids. Germline V CDR1 and CDR2: DFQATT, SNEGSKA (reference sequence). V was shortened by 1 base and J by 6 bases, with 12 bases between the two germline ends. CDR3 in amino acids: CSARARGDHGYTF. The CDR3 DNA follows: TGCAGTGCTAGAGCGCGGGGGGATCATGGCTACACCTTC.

This clonotype was detected only a few times. This chain links TRBV27 with TRBJ2-7, with 7 bases lining up with TRBD2. J lost 6 bases, V lost 5 bases, and 10 bases had no gene match. CDR1 is MNHEY, CDR2 SMNVEV, per germline (reference sequence). The CDR3 has 14 residues. The CDR3 DNA sequence: TGTGCCAGCAGTGCGAGCGGGGTGTACATCGAGCAGTACTTC. Translated: CASSASGVYIEQYF.

This clonotype has a handful of counts. V and J are TRBV6-6 and TRBJ1-5, with 7 bases lining up with TRBD1. Germline CDR1 MNHNY, CDR2 SVGAGI (reference sequence). The J segment lost 7 bases and the V segment lost 3 bases, leaving 6 bases of the junction unmatched. The length of the CDR3 is 14 residues. Here the CDR3 DNA reads TGTGCCAGCAGTTATTTGGACAGGAACCAGCCCCAGCATTTT. It encodes CASSYLDRNQPQHF.

The CDR3 loop is CATSRDRGGRQYF. CDR3 nucleotides: TGTGCCACCAGCAGAGATCGGGGGGGAAGGCAGTACTTC. The genes are TRBV15 and TRBJ2-7, with 8 bases lining up with TRBD2. Trimming cost V 0 bases and J 9 bases; bases outside gene matches: 4. The CDR3 has 13 residues. Germline CDR1 reads LNHNV; CDR2 reads YYDKDF (reference sequence).

On this clonotype itself: At one boundary the junction diverges from the germline segment, which might be a read error. The chain employs TRBV2 and TRBJ1-2; 7 bases fit TRBD1. Germline loops: CDR1 SNHLY, CDR2 FYNNEI. CDR3 length equals 14 residues. CDR3 sequence: CTSTWTGPTYGYTF. The CDR3 DNA reads as TGTACCAGCACCTGGACAGGACCAACGTATGGCTACACCTTC. The full variable domain, in which reference TRBV2 and TRBJ1-2 provide the parts outside the CDR3, is EPEVTQTPSHQVTQMGQEVILRCVPISNHLYFYWYRQILGQKVEFLVSFYNNEISEKSEIFDDQFSVERPDGSNFTLKIRSTKLEDSAMYFCTSTWTGPTYGYTFGSGTRLTVV.

The V and J genes are TRBV7-3 and TRBJ1-4; 7 bases map to TRBD1. V was pared by 1 base and J by 2 bases, with 19 bases of the junction left unmatched. The CDR3 contains 21 residues. Per the germline V gene, CDR1 is SGHTA and CDR2 is FQGTGA. As DNA, the CDR3 is TGTGCCAGCAGCTTAATGGCCCGGGGCAGGGGGTTCCGTTGGACTAATGAAAAACTGTTTTTT. As protein: CASSLMARGRGFRWTNEKLFF.

This clonotype came up a few times. This sequence joins TRBV27 and TRBJ1-5; TRBD1 agrees at 7 bases. Trimming cost V 6 bases and J 2 bases; bases outside gene matches: 7. Germline values: CDR1 MNHEY, CDR2 SMNVEV (reference sequence). This CDR3 is 15 amino acids long. Here the CDR3 DNA reads TGTGCCAGCAGCAAAGACAGGGCAGGCAATCAGCCCCAGCATTTT. Translating it yields CASSKDRAGNQPQHF.

The chain combines TRBV20-1 with TRBJ2-1; 14 nucleotides match TRBD2. The junction had 23 bases not matched to a gene; V was cut back by 6 bases and J by 10 bases. The CDR3 covers 19 residues. The V gene's germline CDR1 is DFQATT and CDR2 SNEGSKA (reference sequence). CDR3 loop: CSATSILGGGGLAGVEQFF. DNA of the CDR3: TGCAGTGCCACGTCAATTTTAGGGGGCGGGGGACTAGCGGGAGTAGAGCAGTTCTTC.

This rearrangement joins TRBV7-9 to TRBJ1-2; unclear D gene. Germline CDR1 and CDR2: SEHNR and FQNEAQ (reference sequence). The CDR3 is made up of 15 amino acids. V was trimmed by 7 bases and J by 4 bases, leaving 19 bases between them. The CDR3 sequence: CASTHYSYQFYGYTF. CDR3 DNA: TGTGCCAGCACCCATTACAGCTACCAATTCTATGGCTACACCTTC.

This chain joins TRBV20-1 and TRBJ2-3; D might be TRBD2 (6 bases). The germline V gene encodes CDR1 DFQATT and CDR2 SNEGSKA (reference sequence). The CDR3 length is 15 residues. V was clipped by 0 bases and J by 2 bases, with 12 bases between them. The CDR3 loop reads CSARDAGGTTDTQYF. CDR3 DNA: TGCAGTGCTAGAGATGCTGGGGGGACCACAGATACGCAGTATTTT.

On this clonotype: Being one base from a much bigger clone, this may be a read error. This chain links TRBV20-1 with TRBJ2-1, with 9 bases aligning to TRBD2. Germline V gene sequence: CDR1 DFQATT, CDR2 SNEGSKA (reference sequence). CDR3 length: 15 amino acids. V dropped 2 bases and J dropped 3; count of bases not matched to a gene: 5. The CDR3 sequence is CSARLGLASYNEQFF. The CDR3 nucleotides are TGCAGTGCTAGACTCGGACTAGCGAGCTACAATGAGCAGTTCTTC.

This clonotype appeared a few times. The rearrangement joins TRBV10-3 to TRBJ2-4; possibly TRBD2 for D (6 bases). Germline CDR1 is ENHRY and CDR2 is SYGVKD. Trimming took off 3 bases at V and 13 bases at J, with 22 bases between the two ends. This CDR3 region has 15 residues. The CDR3 nucleotides are TGTGCCATCAGTGACTCGGGACTGTCAGTTATCGGGCAGTACTTC. As protein: CAISDSGLSVIGQYF.

This clonotype was observed a handful of times. The chain uses TRBV29-1 and TRBJ1-5; 9 bases align to TRBD1. CDR3 length: 13 amino acids. CDR1 is SQVTM, CDR2 ANQGSEA, per germline. Written as DNA, the CDR3 is TGCAGTTATACAGGGGGCTTCGATCAGCCCCAGCATTTT. Its translation is CSYTGGFDQPQHF. The complete variable domain, with remaining parts taken from reference TRBV29-1 and TRBJ1-5, reads SAVISQKPSRDICQRGTSLTIQCQVDSQVTMMFWYRQQPGQSLTLIATANQGSEATYESGFVIDKFPISRPNLTFSTLTVSNMSPEDSSIYLCSYTGGFDQPQHFGDGTRLSIL.